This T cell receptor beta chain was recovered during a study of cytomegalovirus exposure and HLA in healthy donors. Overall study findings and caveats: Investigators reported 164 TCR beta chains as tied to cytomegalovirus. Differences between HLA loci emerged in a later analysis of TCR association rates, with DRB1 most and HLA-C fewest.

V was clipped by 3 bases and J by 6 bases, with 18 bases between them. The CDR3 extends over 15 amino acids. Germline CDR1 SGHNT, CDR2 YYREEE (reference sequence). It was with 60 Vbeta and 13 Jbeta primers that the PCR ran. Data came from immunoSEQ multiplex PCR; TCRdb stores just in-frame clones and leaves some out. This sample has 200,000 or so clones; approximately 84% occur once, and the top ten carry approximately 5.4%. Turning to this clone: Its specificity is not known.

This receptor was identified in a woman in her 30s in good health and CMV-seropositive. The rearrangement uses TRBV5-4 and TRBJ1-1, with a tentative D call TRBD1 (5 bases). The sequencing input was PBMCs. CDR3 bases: TGTGCCAGCAGCTCCCCCGGGGGTGGGGCCGCTGAAGCTTTCTTT. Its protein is CASSSPGGGAAEAFF.